These 6 T cell receptor beta chains were all obtained from the same sample, sequenced in a study of T cells after yellow fever vaccination. TCRdb recomputed calls from the 5' RACE reads with MiXCR, one row per CDR3 protein. The sample shows some 110,000 distinct CDR3 sequences, about 6.8% of them seen only once. The starting material was CD4+ T cells sorted from PBMCs, obtained roughly 45 days after the first yellow fever vaccination. The receptors were gathered from a man younger than 35 who received the YFV17D yellow fever vaccine.

The V and J genes are TRBV7-9 and TRBJ2-1; TRBD1 aligns across 10 bases. Germline assignment: CDR1 SEHNR and CDR2 FQNEAQ (reference sequence). CDR3 length: 15 residues. Trimming cost V 3 bases and J 7 bases; bases outside gene matches: 6. CDR3 in amino acids: CASSLPGQGSNEQFF. The CDR3 DNA reads TGTGCCAGCAGCTTGCCGGGACAGGGGTCTAATGAGCAGTTCTTC.

This clonotype showed up just a few times. The chain employs TRBV19 and TRBJ1-5, with 8 bases fitting TRBD1. CDR1 and CDR2 from the germline V gene are LNHDA and SQIVND (reference sequence). CDR3 length equals 15 residues. Trimming removed 3 bases from V and 6 bases from J; junction bases left unmatched: 7. CDR3 coding DNA: TGTGCCAGTAGTATCCTGACAGGGGATGGTCAGCCCCAGCATTTT. This encodes CASSILTGDGQPQHF.

This chain joins TRBV5-1 and TRBJ2-1, with TRBD2 matching over 7 bases. This CDR3 contains 15 residues. Germline-derived CDR1 and CDR2 are SGHRS and YFSETQ. V shed 1 base and J 8 bases; nucleotides not matched to a gene: 9. The CDR3 loop is CASSLSSGRAYEQFF. The CDR3 region has the DNA TGCGCCAGCAGCTTGTCCTCGGGGAGGGCCTATGAGCAGTTCTTC.

This clonotype was counted many times. The rearrangement uses TRBV7-8 and TRBJ1-4; unclear D gene. The CDR3 length is 16 residues. Germline CDR1 SGHVS, CDR2 FQNEAQ. V shed 2 bases and J shed 4 bases, with 14 bases lying between them. This CDR3 is CASSLTRYGHNEKLFF. CDR3 nucleotides: TGTGCCAGCAGCTTAACCCGGTACGGCCATAATGAAAAACTGTTTTTT.

This clonotype was observed at least ten times. V gene TRBV4-3 combines with J gene TRBJ1-6, with TRBD1 identical over 8 bases. CDR1 and CDR2 (germline): LGHNA, YSLEER. This CDR3 is built from 19 residues. V dropped 1 base and J dropped 6; count of bases not matched to a gene: 14. CDR3 residues: CASSQVVPLPQGANSPLHF. The CDR3 DNA reads as TGCGCCAGCAGCCAAGTAGTCCCCCTCCCCCAGGGGGCTAATTCACCCCTCCACTTT.

This clonotype was counted many times. This sequence joins TRBV7-3 and TRBJ2-5; D is perhaps TRBD2 (5 bases). Germline assignment: CDR1 SGHTA and CDR2 FQGTGA. Deletions cut 5 bases from V and 5 bases from J, with 18 bases between. CDR3 length: 15 amino acids. In DNA, the CDR3 is TGTGCCAGCAGCACATCGGGGAGTCCGGGGGAGACCCAGTACTTC. Translating gives CASSTSGSPGETQYF.